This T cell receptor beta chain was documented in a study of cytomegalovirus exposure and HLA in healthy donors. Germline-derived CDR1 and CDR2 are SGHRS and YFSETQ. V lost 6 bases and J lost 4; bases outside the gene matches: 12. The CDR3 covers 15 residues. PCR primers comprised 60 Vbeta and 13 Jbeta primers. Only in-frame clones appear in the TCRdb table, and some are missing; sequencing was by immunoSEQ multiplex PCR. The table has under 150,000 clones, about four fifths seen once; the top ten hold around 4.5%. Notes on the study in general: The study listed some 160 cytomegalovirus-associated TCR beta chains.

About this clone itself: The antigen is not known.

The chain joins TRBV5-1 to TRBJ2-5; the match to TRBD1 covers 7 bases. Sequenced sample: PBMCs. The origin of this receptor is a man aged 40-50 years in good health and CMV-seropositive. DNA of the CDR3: TGCGCCAGCATACCGCGTACAGGGGCAGGAGAGACCCAGTACTTC. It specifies CASIPRTGAGETQYF.